This entry features one T cell receptor beta chain sequence. The data stem from a study of shared T cell receptors in the human thymus. Assay: immunoSEQ multiplex PCR; the TCRdb copy retains only in-frame clones and omits some. Among 650,000 to 950,000 clones listed, over 75% were seen once. This sample also appeared in a second study, on human thymus T cells. That paper notes: Donor material was obtained from healthy Finnish infants undergoing corrective surgery for congenital heart defects. Thymus tissue for the work was resected from patients undergoing corrective heart surgery. Seemingly biased V and J gene usage marked thymic and blood repertoires. Unrelated individuals reportedly shared highly overlapping thymic TCR repertoires.

This clonotype originated in a girl under three years old with a congenital heart defect. Sequencing was carried out using thymocytes.

CDR3 sequence reads: CASSVSGTGYGQETQYF. In DNA, the CDR3 is TGTGCCAGTAGTGTCTCCGGGACAGGATACGGGCAGGAGACCCAGTACTTC. The V call is TRBV19, the J call TRBJ2-5; 8 bases match TRBD1. The CDR3 consists of 17 residues. Germline V gene lookup returns CDR1 LNHDA and CDR2 SQIVND (reference sequence). The V gene end was trimmed by 5 bases and the J gene end by 5 bases; junction bases not matched to a gene: 16.